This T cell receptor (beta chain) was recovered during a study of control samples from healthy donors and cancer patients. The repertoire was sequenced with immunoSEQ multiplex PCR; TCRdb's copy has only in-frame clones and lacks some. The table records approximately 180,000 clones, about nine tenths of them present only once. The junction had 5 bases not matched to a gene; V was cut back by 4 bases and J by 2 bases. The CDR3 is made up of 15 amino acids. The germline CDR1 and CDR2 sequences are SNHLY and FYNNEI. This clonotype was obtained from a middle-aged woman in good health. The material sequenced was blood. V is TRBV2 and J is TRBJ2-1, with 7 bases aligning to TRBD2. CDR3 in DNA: TGTGCCAGCAGTGGTACGGGACTAACCTACAATGAGCAGTTCTTC. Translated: CASSGTGLTYNEQFF. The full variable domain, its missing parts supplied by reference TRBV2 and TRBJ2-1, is EPEVTQTPSHQVTQMGQEVILRCVPISNHLYFYWYRQILGQKVEFLVSFYNNEISEKSEIFDDQFSVERPDGSNFTLKIRSTKLEDSAMYFCASSGTGLTYNEQFFGPGTRLTVL.